These 18 T cell receptor beta chains were all obtained from the same sample, sequenced in a study of T cell changes during pregnancy in multiple sclerosis. Sequenced by immunoSEQ multiplex PCR; TCRdb stores in-frame clones only, minus some. Of 80,000 or so clones in the sample, approximately 95% were seen once. This specimen consisted of peripheral blood, obtained in the second trimester of pregnancy. These receptors were obtained from a female donor in good health, enrolled as a control in a pregnancy study.

As DNA, the CDR3 is TGTGCCAGCAGTTACTCAAACAGCTTGAACACTGAAGCTTTCTTT. It encodes CASSYSNSLNTEAFF. The J gene is TRBJ1-1, the V gene TRBV6-5; D uncertain. The V end was cut by 0 bases, the J end by 0 bases, with 8 bases between. The CDR3 spans 15 residues. The germline V gene encodes CDR1 MNHEY and CDR2 SVGAGI.

The gene calls are TRBV28 and TRBJ1-5; the D gene is possibly TRBD1 (5 bases). CDR1 and CDR2 from the germline V gene are MDHEN and SYDVKM. The CDR3 spans 15 residues. V lost 3 bases and J 6 bases, leaving 15 bases between the germline ends. The CDR3 protein is CASSFAGEGTQPQHF. The CDR3 DNA reads as TGTGCCAGCAGTTTTGCGGGGGAGGGGACTCAGCCCCAGCATTTT.

The chain is built from TRBV19 and TRBJ2-2, with 12 nucleotides matching TRBD2. J was trimmed by 3 bases and V by 5 bases; bases with no gene match: 7. Germline CDR1 and CDR2: LNHDA and SQIVND (reference sequence). This CDR3 has 17 residues. The CDR3 is CASSRRLAGDDTGELFF. CDR3 bases: TGTGCCAGTAGTCGACGACTAGCGGGAGACGACACCGGGGAGCTGTTTTTT.

V is TRBV2 and J is TRBJ2-1; D remains ambiguous. Germline V lookup: CDR1 SNHLY, CDR2 FYNNEI. V was clipped by 4 bases and J by 2 bases, with 9 bases between them. The CDR3 length is 14 residues. CDR3 loop: CASSGDTTYNEQFF. As DNA, the CDR3 is TGTGCCAGCAGTGGAGACACGACCTACAATGAGCAGTTCTTC.

The sample holds one count of this clone. This rearrangement joins TRBV2 to TRBJ2-2, with a possible D match to TRBD1 (6 bases). There are 14 residues in the CDR3. Between the trimmed V and J ends, which lost 4 bases and 4 bases, there was a span of 10 bases. Per germline, CDR1 SNHLY and CDR2 FYNNEI. CDR3: CASSGQGSTGELFF. CDR3 DNA sequence: TGTGCCAGCAGTGGGCAGGGGAGCACCGGGGAGCTGTTTTTT.

In nucleotides, the CDR3 is TGTGCCAGCAGCGTAGAGGTTAGCGGGAGCCACGAGCAGTACTTC. It translates to CASSVEVSGSHEQYF. The chain joins TRBV9 to TRBJ2-7, with 9 bases aligning to TRBD2. The CDR3 extends over 15 amino acids. The ends lost 0 bases at V and 5 bases at J; junction bases unmatched: 6. In germline, CDR1 is SGDLS, CDR2 YYNGEE.

The rearrangement links TRBV6-5 to TRBJ2-7; TRBD1 is a possible D gene (5 bases). Between the trimmed V and J ends, which lost 4 bases and 2 bases, there was a span of 18 bases. This CDR3 has 16 amino acids. CDR1 is MNHEY and CDR2 is SVGAGI in the germline V gene. The CDR3 DNA reads TGTGCCAGCAGTTCCTCTGCGAGGACGGACACCTACGAGCAGTACTTC. Protein product: CASSSSARTDTYEQYF.

This clone came up a few times. The CDR3 DNA is TGCGCCAGCAGCCAAGAACTTATGGGGCAAAACACCATATATTTT. Amino acids: CASSQELMGQNTIYF. This rearrangement joins TRBV4-1 to TRBJ1-3; weak D call: TRBD1 (5 bases). The CDR3 is 15 amino acids. The V gene lost 0 bases and the J gene lost 6 bases, with 12 bases spanning the gap. Germline lookup yields CDR1 MGHRA and CDR2 YSYEKL.

The chain combines TRBV21-1 with TRBJ2-5; the table's TRBD2 call for D was not verified on the DNA. TRBV21-1 is deemed a pseudogene. This CDR3 region has 17 residues. The CDR3 sequence is CASSNRQGRVQRKTQYF. DNA of the CDR3: TGTGCCAGCAGCAACAGACAAGGGAGGGTCCAGAGGAAGACCCAGTACTTC.

The rearrangement links TRBV23-1 to TRBJ1-2; 9 positions agree with TRBD1. Being an ORF, TRBV23-1 has a function that is uncertain. The CDR3 loop spans 13 amino acids. The V gene end was trimmed by 10 bases and the J gene end by 1 base; junction bases not matched to a gene: 4. The CDR3 bases are TGCGCCAACTCGGGACAGGGTAACTATGGCTACACCTTC. This codes for CANSGQGNYGYTF.

This clone came up a few times. V usage is TRBV21-1 and J usage is TRBJ2-4; TRBD2 is the table's D call, not checked against the DNA. TRBV21-1 is listed as a pseudogene. CDR3 length: 18 amino acids. The CDR3 loop reads CASSPRVASALAKNIQYF. CDR3 DNA sequence: TGTGCCAGCAGCCCACGAGTGGCTAGCGCCTTAGCCAAAAACATTCAGTACTTC.

V and J are TRBV7-9 and TRBJ2-1; possibly TRBD1 for D (6 bases). V was shortened by 0 bases and J by 6 bases, with 15 bases between the two germline ends. The V gene's germline CDR1 is SEHNR and CDR2 FQNEAQ (reference sequence). CDR3 length: 16 residues. The CDR3 nucleotides read TGTGCCAGCAGCTTAGCTTTGGCCAGGGGCCGCAATGAGCAGTTCTTC. Encoded protein: CASSLALARGRNEQFF.

The rearrangement links TRBV4-1 to TRBJ1-1; 10 bases align to TRBD1. CDR3 length: 16 amino acids. Trimming at V came to 6 bases and at J to 7 bases, leaving 14 bases not matched to a gene. Germline lookup yields CDR1 MGHRA and CDR2 YSYEKL. DNA of the CDR3: TGCGCCAGCAGACGTCCGGGACAGGGGACAAATTTTGAAGCTTTCTTT. This sequence encodes CASRRPGQGTNFEAFF.

The chain joins TRBV27 to TRBJ2-5, with TRBD1 matching 7 bases. V lost 5 bases to trimming and J lost 3 bases; unmatched junction nucleotides: 0. The CDR3 has 12 residues. Germline CDR1 MNHEY, CDR2 SMNVEV (reference sequence). The CDR3 nucleotides read TGTGCCAGCAGTGACAGGGAAGAGACCCAGTACTTC. Its translation is CASSDREETQYF.

The chain links TRBV11-2 to TRBJ2-7; 12 nucleotides match TRBD2. V shed 5 bases, J shed 4 bases, and the junction held 9 bases outside the gene matches. CDR3 length: 16 amino acids. CDR1 is SGHAT, CDR2 FQNNGV, per germline. CDR3 DNA: TGTGCCAGCAGCCTTCTAGCGGGAGGGGAAAAATACGAGCAGTACTTC. Its protein product is CASSLLAGGEKYEQYF.

The rearrangement uses TRBV27 and TRBJ2-7, with TRBD2 identical over 12 bases. With V trimmed by 5 bases and J by 6 bases, 8 bases remained unmatched. Germline V gene data show CDR1 as MNHEY and CDR2 as SMNVEV (reference sequence). This CDR3 is built from 15 residues. This chain's CDR3 is CASSPLRTSGVEQYF. DNA for the CDR3: TGTGCCAGCAGTCCCCTGAGGACTAGCGGGGTCGAGCAGTACTTC.

The J gene is TRBJ2-7, the V gene TRBV5-1; 9 nucleotides agree with TRBD2. Germline V gene data show CDR1 as SGHRS and CDR2 as YFSETQ. V shed 6 bases and J 2 bases; nucleotides not matched to a gene: 12. There are 16 residues in the CDR3. CDR3 protein: CASTYDSAGGPYEQYF. In DNA, the CDR3 is TGCGCCAGCACCTACGACTCCGCGGGAGGGCCCTACGAGCAGTACTTC. Full variable domain (missing parts from reference TRBV5-1 and TRBJ2-7): KAGVTQTPRYLIKTRGQQVTLSCSPISGHRSVSWYQQTPGQGLQFLFEYFSETQRNKGNFPGRFSGRQFSNSRSEMNVSTLELGDSALYLCASTYDSAGGPYEQYFGPGTRLTVT.

The rearrangement joins TRBV18 to TRBJ2-6, with 8 bases aligning to TRBD1. This CDR3 has 19 amino acids. V trimming: 5 bases; J trimming: 1 base; junction bases outside the gene matches: 13. Germline V gives CDR1 KGHSH, CDR2 LQKENI. The CDR3 DNA reads TGTGCCAGCTCAACGCTTCCCGGGACAGGTGGTTCTGGGGCCAACGTCCTGACTTTC. Its protein product is CASSTLPGTGGSGANVLTF.